The 9 T cell receptor beta chains listed next were all sequenced from one sample in a study of cytomegalovirus exposure and HLA in healthy donors. The PCR ran on 60 Vbeta and 13 Jbeta primers. Only in-frame clones appear in the TCRdb table, and some are missing; sequencing was by immunoSEQ multiplex PCR. The sample has tens of thousands of clones; around 80% are singletons. The material sequenced was PBMCs. The receptor set was obtained from a man aged 40-49 years in good health and CMV-seronegative.

V gene TRBV5-1 combines with J gene TRBJ2-1; tentatively, D is TRBD1 (6 bases). Germline-derived CDR1 and CDR2 are SGHRS and YFSETQ. V lost 4 bases, J lost 2 bases, and 16 bases lay in between. The CDR3 has 16 residues. For the CDR3, the DNA is TGCGCCAGCAGCCCTCGGACAGAAGATCCCTACAATGAGCAGTTCTTC. Its translation: CASSPRTEDPYNEQFF.

In its sample, this clone was seen a few times. The chain employs TRBV2 and TRBJ1-2; 9 bases are shared with TRBD1. This CDR3 is 14 amino acids long. V shed 6 bases and J 2 bases; nucleotides not matched to a gene: 4. Germline lookup yields CDR1 SNHLY and CDR2 FYNNEI. The CDR3 nucleotides are TGTGCCAGCAGGGGGGGGACAGGGAACTATGGCTACACCTTC. This encodes CASRGGTGNYGYTF.

The CDR3 nucleotides read TGCGCCAGCAGCCCACCGACAGGACCCGGGGAGCAGTACTTC. Residues: CASSPPTGPGEQYF. The V call is TRBV5-1, the J call TRBJ2-7, with TRBD1 as a possible D gene (6 bases). CDR1 SGHRS and CDR2 YFSETQ come from the germline V gene. CDR3 size: 14 residues. Between the trimmed V and J ends, which lost 4 bases and 7 bases, there was a span of 18 bases.

The J gene is TRBJ2-3, the V gene TRBV5-4; D uncertain. The germline V gene encodes CDR1 SGHNT and CDR2 YYREEE (reference sequence). The CDR3 covers 16 residues. Trimming left V 4 bases short and J 0 bases short, with 15 bases between. Here the CDR3 DNA reads TGTGCCAGCAGCCCTAGAGAGAGTACTAGCACAGATACGCAGTATTTT. Amino acids: CASSPRESTSTDTQYF.

The DNA for the CDR3 is TGTGCCAGCAGCCCCCGGGGACTAGCGGGAGGAGGGTACGAGCAGTACTTC. Translation: CASSPRGLAGGGYEQYF. This chain joins TRBV7-2 and TRBJ2-7; TRBD2 aligns across 15 bases. This CDR3 has 17 amino acids. Germline V gives CDR1 SGHTA, CDR2 FQGNSA. Trimming took 5 bases from V and 4 from J; bases not matched to a gene: 9.

About this clone: Other DNA sequences of this sample code for an identical CDR3. The chain couples TRBV18 to TRBJ1-2, with a possible D match to TRBD1 (5 bases). This CDR3 has 13 residues. Trimming took 2 bases from V and 1 from J, leaving 5 bases between them. CDR1 and CDR2 (germline): KGHSH, LQKENI. The CDR3 loop reads CASSPDSNYGYTF. CDR3 nucleotides: TGTGCCAGCTCACCAGACAGTAACTATGGCTACACCTTC.

The chain joins TRBV15 to TRBJ1-2, with D perhaps TRBD1 (5 bases). The germline V gene has CDR1 LNHNV and CDR2 YYDKDF (reference sequence). The CDR3 runs to 16 residues. Trimming removed 8 bases from V and 2 bases from J, with 21 bases in between. CDR3 sequence reads: CATRPGEGLRNYGYTF. The CDR3 DNA is TGTGCCACCCGCCCCGGGGAGGGGTTGAGGAACTATGGCTACACCTTC.

This chain joins TRBV14 and TRBJ2-2; 7 bases match TRBD2. Trimming at V came to 1 base and at J to 3 bases, leaving 5 bases not matched to a gene. CDR3 length equals 16 residues. Germline lookup yields CDR1 SGHDN and CDR2 FVKESK. Written as DNA, the CDR3 is TGTGCCAGCAGCCAAGTGAGGGGAGGGTACACCGGGGAGCTGTTTTTT. Protein product: CASSQVRGGYTGELFF.

This sequence joins TRBV4-2 and TRBJ2-1; 7 bases are a match to TRBD2. V was clipped by 0 bases and J by 10 bases; unmatched bases: 12. This CDR3 is 16 amino acids long. In germline, CDR1 is LGHNA, CDR2 YNFKEQ. The CDR3 DNA follows: TGTGCCAGCAGCCAAGAAGGTCTAGCGGTGAGGGGAGAGCAGTTCTTC. It yields the protein CASSQEGLAVRGEQFF.